A single TCR beta chain is shown here with its context. Its antigen is undetermined. The data derive from a study of cytomegalovirus exposure and HLA in healthy donors. Study-wide findings and caveats: Among TCR beta chains, those listed as cytomegalovirus-associated numbered fewer than 200. Common viral pathogens (according to a later analysis) appeared linked to several of the most significant clusters.

Primers: 60 Vbeta forward and 13 Jbeta reverse. Libraries were prepared by immunoSEQ multiplex PCR; TCRdb keeps only in-frame clonotypes and omits some of them. Of around 99,000 clones in the sample, about 76% are singletons; the top ten hold under 10%. The ends lost 0 bases at V and 11 bases at J; junction bases unmatched: 4. The CDR3 extends over 14 amino acids. CDR1 is MNHEY and CDR2 is SVGAGI in the germline V gene. The source material was PBMCs. J is TRBJ1-4 and V is TRBV6-5; 9 bases fit TRBD1. The origin of this receptor is a man aged 40-49 years in good health and CMV-seronegative. The CDR3 nucleotides are TGTGCCAGCAGTTACTCCGGGACAGGGTCTAAACTGTTTTTT. Amino acids: CASSYSGTGSKLFF.